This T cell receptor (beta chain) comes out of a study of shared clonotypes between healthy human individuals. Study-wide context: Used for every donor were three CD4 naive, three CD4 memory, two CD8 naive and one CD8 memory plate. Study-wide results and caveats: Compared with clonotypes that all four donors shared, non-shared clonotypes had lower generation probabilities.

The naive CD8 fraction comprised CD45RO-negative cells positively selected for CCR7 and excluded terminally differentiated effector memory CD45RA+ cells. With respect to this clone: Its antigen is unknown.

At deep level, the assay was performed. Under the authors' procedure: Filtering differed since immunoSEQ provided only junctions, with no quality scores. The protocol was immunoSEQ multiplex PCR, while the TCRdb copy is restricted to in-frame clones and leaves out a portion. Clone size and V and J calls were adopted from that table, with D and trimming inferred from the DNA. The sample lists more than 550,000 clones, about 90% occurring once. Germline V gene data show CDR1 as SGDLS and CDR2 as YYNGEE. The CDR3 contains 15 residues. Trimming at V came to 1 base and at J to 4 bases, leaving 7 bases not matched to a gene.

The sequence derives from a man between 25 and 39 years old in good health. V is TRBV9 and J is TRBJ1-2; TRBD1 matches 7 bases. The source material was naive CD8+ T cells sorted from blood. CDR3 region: CASSVPSGGGYGYTF. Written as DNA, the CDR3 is TGTGCCAGCAGCGTACCTTCAGGGGGTGGCTATGGCTACACCTTC.